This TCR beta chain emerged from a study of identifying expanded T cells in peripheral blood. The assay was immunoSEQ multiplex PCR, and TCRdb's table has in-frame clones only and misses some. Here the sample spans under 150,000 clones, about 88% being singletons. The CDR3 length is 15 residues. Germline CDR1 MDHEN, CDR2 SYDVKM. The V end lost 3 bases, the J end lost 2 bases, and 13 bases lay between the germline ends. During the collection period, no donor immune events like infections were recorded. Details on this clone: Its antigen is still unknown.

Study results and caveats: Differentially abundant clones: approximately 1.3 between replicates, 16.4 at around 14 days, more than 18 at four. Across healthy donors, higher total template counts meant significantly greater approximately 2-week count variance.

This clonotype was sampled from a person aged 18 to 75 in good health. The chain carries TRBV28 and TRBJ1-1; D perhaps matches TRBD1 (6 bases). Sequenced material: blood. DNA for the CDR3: TGTGCCAGCAGTTTCGGGGGCTGGGCCAACACTGAAGCTTTCTTT. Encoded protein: CASSFGGWANTEAFF. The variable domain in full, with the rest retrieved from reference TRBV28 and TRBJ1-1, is DVKVTQSSRYLVKRTGEKVFLECVQDMDHENMFWYRQDPGLGLRLIYFSYDVKMKEKGDIPEGYSVSREKKERFSLILESASTNQTSMYLCASSFGGWANTEAFFGQGTRLTVV.